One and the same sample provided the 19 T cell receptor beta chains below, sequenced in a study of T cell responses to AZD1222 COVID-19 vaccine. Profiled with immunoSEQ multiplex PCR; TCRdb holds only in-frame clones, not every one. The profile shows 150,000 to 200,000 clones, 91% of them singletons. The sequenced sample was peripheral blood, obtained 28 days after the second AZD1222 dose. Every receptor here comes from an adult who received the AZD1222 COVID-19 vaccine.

The CDR3 spells CASTNAGTGVGNTIYF. CDR3 in DNA: TGTGCCAGTACAAACGCCGGGACAGGGGTTGGAAACACCATATATTTT. The chain uses TRBV19 and TRBJ1-3; 10 bases fit TRBD1. Germline CDR1 LNHDA, CDR2 SQIVND (reference sequence). The CDR3 has 16 amino acids. V lost 7 bases and J lost 3; bases outside the gene matches: 9.

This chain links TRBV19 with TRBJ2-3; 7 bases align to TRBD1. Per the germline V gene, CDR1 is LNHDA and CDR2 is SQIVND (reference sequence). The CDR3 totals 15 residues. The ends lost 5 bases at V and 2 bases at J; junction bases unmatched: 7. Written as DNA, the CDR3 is TGTGCCAGTAGTTCGACAGGGTCTGACACAGATACGCAGTATTTT. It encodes CASSSTGSDTDTQYF.

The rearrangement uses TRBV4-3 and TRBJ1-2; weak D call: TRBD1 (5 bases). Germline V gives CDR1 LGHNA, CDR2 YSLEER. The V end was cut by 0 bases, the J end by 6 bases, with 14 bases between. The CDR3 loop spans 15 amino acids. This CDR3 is CASSQDLWQGDGYTF. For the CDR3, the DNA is TGCGCCAGCAGCCAAGATCTTTGGCAGGGTGATGGCTACACCTTC.

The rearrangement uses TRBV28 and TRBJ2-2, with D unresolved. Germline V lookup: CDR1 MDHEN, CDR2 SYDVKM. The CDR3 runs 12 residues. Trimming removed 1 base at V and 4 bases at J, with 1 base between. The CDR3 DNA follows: TGTGCCAGCAGTTTATCCACCGGGGAGCTGTTTTTT. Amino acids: CASSLSTGELFF.

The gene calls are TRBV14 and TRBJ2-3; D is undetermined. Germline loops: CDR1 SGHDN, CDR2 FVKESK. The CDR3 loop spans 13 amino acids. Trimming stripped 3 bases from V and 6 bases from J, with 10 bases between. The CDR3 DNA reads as TGTGCCAGCAGCCATATTTTTGGGGATACGCAGTATTTT. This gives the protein CASSHIFGDTQYF. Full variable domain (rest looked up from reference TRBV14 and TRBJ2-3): EAGVTQFPSHSVIEKGQTVTLRCDPISGHDNLYWYRRVMGKEIKFLLHFVKESKQDESGMPNNRFLAERTGGTYSTLKVQPAELEDSGVYFCASSHIFGDTQYFGPGTRLTVL.

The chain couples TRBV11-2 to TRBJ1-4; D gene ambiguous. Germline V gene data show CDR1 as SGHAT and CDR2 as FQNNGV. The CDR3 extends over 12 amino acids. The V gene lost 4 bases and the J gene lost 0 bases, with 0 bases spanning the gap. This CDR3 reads CASSSTNEKLFF. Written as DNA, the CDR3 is TGTGCCAGCAGCTCAACTAATGAAAAACTGTTTTTT. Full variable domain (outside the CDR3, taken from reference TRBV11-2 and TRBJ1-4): EAGVAQSPRYKIIEKRQSVAFWCNPISGHATLYWYQQILGQGPKLLIQFQNNGVVDDSQLPKDRFSAERLKGVDSTLKIQPAKLEDSAVYLCASSSTNEKLFFGSGTQLSVL.

CDR3 nucleotide sequence: TGTGCCAGCAGCCATAGCGGGGGCACAGAGACCCAGTACTTC. This sequence encodes CASSHSGGTETQYF. The V and J genes are TRBV5-4 and TRBJ2-5; 9 bases agree with TRBD2. Germline CDR1 reads SGHNT; CDR2 reads YYREEE (reference sequence). J gave up 4 bases and V 4 bases, and 5 bases lay outside the gene matches. The CDR3 spans 14 residues.

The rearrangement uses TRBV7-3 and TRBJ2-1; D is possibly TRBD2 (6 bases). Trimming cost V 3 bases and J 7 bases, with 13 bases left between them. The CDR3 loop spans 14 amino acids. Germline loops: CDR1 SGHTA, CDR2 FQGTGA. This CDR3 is CASSLGRRGNEQFF. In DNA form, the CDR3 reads TGTGCCAGCAGCTTGGGGAGGCGCGGGAATGAGCAGTTCTTC.

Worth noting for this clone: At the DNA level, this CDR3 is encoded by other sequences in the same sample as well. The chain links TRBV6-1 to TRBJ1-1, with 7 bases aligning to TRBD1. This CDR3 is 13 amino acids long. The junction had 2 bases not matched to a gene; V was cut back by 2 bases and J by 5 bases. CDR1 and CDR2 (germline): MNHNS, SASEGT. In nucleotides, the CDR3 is TGTGCCAGCAGTGAAATCAGGGGGACTGAAGCTTTCTTT. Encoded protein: CASSEIRGTEAFF.

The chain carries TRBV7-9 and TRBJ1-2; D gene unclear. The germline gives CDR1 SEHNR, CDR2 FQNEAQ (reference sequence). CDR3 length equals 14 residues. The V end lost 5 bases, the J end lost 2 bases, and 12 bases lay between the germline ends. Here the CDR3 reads CASSTRPANYGYTF. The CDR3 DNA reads TGTGCCAGCAGCACCCGACCGGCAAACTATGGCTACACCTTC.

The CDR3 loop is CASSFSGPGYTF. DNA for the CDR3: TGTGCCAGCAGCTTCTCAGGCCCCGGCTACACCTTC. The chain carries TRBV7-9 and TRBJ1-2; D gene ambiguous. With 3 bases removed from V and 8 bases from J, the gap between germline ends came to 10 bases. CDR1 and CDR2 (germline): SEHNR, FQNEAQ (reference sequence). The CDR3 extends over 12 amino acids.

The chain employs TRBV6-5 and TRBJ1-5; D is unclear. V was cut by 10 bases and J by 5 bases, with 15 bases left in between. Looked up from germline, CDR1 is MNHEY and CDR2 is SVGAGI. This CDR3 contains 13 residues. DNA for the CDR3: TGTGCCACTTTAAGGGAGGGAGATCAGCCCCAGCATTTT. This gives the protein CATLREGDQPQHF.

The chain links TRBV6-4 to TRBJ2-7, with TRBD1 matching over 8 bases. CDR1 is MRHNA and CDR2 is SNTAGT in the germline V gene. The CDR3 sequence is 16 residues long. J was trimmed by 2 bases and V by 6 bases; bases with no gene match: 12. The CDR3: CASSAQQGASAYEQYF. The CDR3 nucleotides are TGTGCCAGCAGCGCACAGCAGGGGGCGTCGGCCTACGAGCAGTACTTC.

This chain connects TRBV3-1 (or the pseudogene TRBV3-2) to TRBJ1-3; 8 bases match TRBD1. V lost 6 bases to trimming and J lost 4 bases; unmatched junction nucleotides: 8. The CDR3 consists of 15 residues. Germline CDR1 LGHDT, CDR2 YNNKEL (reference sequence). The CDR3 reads CASSWGQAEGNTIYF. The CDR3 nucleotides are TGTGCCAGCAGTTGGGGACAGGCGGAAGGAAACACCATATATTTT.

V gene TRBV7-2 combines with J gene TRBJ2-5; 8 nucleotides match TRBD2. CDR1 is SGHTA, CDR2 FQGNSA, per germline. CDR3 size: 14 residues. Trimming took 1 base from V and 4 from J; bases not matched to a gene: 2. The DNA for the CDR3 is TGTGCCAGCAGCTTAGTCGCGGGGGGAGAGACCCAGTACTTC. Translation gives CASSLVAGGETQYF. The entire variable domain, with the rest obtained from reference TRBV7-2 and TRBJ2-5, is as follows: GAGVSQSPSNKVTEKGKDVELRCDPISGHTALYWYRQSLGQGLEFLIYFQGNSAPDKSGLPSDRFSAERTGGSVSTLTIQRTQQEDSAVYLCASSLVAGGETQYFGPGTRLLVL.

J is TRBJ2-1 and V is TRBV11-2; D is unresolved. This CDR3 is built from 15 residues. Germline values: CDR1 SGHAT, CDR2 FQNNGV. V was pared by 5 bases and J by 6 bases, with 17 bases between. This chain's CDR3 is CASSPSVRASNEQFF. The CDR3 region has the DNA TGTGCCAGCAGCCCCTCGGTTCGAGCCTCCAATGAGCAGTTCTTC.

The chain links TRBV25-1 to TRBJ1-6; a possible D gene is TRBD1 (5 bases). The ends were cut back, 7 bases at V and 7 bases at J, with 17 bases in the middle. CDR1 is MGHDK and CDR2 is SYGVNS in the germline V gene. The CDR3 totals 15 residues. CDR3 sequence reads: CASTGIQGGNSPLHF. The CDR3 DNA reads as TGTGCCAGCACCGGAATCCAGGGAGGGAATTCACCCCTCCACTTT. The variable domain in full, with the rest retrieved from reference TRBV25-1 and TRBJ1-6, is EADIYQTPRYLVIGTGKKITLECSQTMGHDKMYWYQQDPGMELHLIHYSYGVNSTEKGDLSSESTVSRIRTEHFPLTLESARPSHTSQYLCASTGIQGGNSPLHFGNGTRLTVT.

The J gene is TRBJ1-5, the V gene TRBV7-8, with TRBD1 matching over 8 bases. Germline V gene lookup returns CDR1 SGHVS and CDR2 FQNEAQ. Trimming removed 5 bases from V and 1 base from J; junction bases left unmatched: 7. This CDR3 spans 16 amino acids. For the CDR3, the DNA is TGTGCCAGCAGCCATGCGGACAGGGCGAGCAATCAGCCCCAGCATTTT. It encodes CASSHADRASNQPQHF.

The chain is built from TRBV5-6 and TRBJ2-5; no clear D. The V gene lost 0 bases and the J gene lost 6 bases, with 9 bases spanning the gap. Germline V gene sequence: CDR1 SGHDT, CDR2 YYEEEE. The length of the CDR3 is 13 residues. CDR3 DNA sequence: TGTGCCAGCAGCTTGGGGTGGATGAAGACCCAGTACTTC. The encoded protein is CASSLGWMKTQYF.